The entry that follows covers one T cell receptor (beta chain) sequence. Trimming pared 7 bases from V and 5 bases from J, leaving 20 bases between. This CDR3 is built from 15 residues. Germline V gene lookup returns CDR1 SNHLY and CDR2 FYNNEI. The source of the sample is a study of control samples from healthy donors and cancer patients. TCRdb's copy holds only in-frame clones and misses some; the assay was immunoSEQ multiplex PCR. Here the sample spans around 190,000 clones, nearly 90% being singletons. Sequencing was done on a sample of blood. The clonotype originates from a woman aged 50 to 60 in good health. The chain employs TRBV2 and TRBJ2-5; D might be TRBD1 (8 bases). Here the CDR3 DNA reads TGTGCCAGCAACAGGGGGGGCCGTGAGATGGAGACCCAGTACTTC. This encodes CASNRGGREMETQYF.